This TCR beta chain is drawn from a study of technical replicates of blood from a few donors. Assay used: immunoSEQ multiplex PCR; TCRdb lists only in-frame clones, some missing. The sample yields 60,000 or so clones, about 87% seen once. V gave up 3 bases and J gave up 2 bases; unmatched junction bases: 3. The CDR3 is made up of 14 amino acids. Germline CDR1 is SGHDT and CDR2 is YYEEEE. This receptor was identified in a human donor in good health. Some clones in this sample may be carry-over from other donors' samples. Source material: PBMCs. J is TRBJ2-5 and V is TRBV5-6; 8 positions match TRBD1. The CDR3 coding sequence is TGTGCCAGCAGCTCTGGACAGGGACAAGAGACCCAGTACTTC. As protein: CASSSGQGQETQYF. Full variable domain (outside the CDR3, taken from reference TRBV5-6 and TRBJ2-5): DAGVTQSPTHLIKTRGQQVTLRCSPKSGHDTVSWYQQALGQGPQFIFQYYEEEERQRGNFPDRFSGHQFPNYSSELNVNALLLGDSALYLCASSSGQGQETQYFGPGTRLLVL.